The rows below give T cell receptor beta chains drawn from one sample of a study of tumor-infiltrating lymphocytes in primary liver carcinoma. TCRdb called the multiplex PCR reads again in MiXCR, with one record for every CDR3 protein. The repertoire has 100,000 to 150,000 distinct CDR3 sequences, 60% to 75% of them found once; the top ten carry around 8.4%. The sample consisted of liver tumor tissue from sampling region 3. The receptors stem from an older woman with primary liver carcinoma and hepatitis B virus infection. The CDR3 runs from the conserved cysteine through the conserved F or W. D genes are given only for firm matches. Clone size is given for some rows only: seen once, a few or many times, or a class if the clone is expanded.

V gene	J gene	D gene	clone size	CDR3 protein	CDR3 DNA
TRBV29-1	TRBJ2-7	-	many	CSVGFFSATNIYEQYF	TGCAGCGTTGGTTTTTTTTCCGCGACTAACATCTACGAGCAGTACTTC
TRBV6-1	TRBJ1-2	-	-	CASTESLRGNRGYTF	TGCGCCAGCACTGAATCCCTTAGGGGGAACCGTGGCTACACCTTC
TRBV6-2/TRBV6-3	TRBJ2-5	TRBD2	medium-sized	CASSSYGISGSSTRETQYF	TGTGCCAGCAGCTCCTACGGTATTAGCGGGAGTTCTACTCGGGAGACCCAGTACTTC
TRBV28	TRBJ2-7	TRBD1	few	CASSSPGTGAYEQYF	TGTGCCAGCAGTTCTCCCGGGACAGGGGCCTACGAGCAGTACTTC
TRBV11-2	TRBJ2-3	TRBD1	-	CASSLDREIDTHYF	TGTGCCAGCAGCTTGGACAGGGAGATCGATACACACTATTTT
TRBV28	TRBJ1-6	TRBD1	few	CASSSREGAYSPLHF	TGTGCCAGCAGTTCCCGGGAGGGGGCTTATTCACCCCTCCACTTT
TRBV11-2	TRBJ2-3	TRBD2	many	CASSLFSGTSTDTQYF	TGTGCCAGCAGCTTATTCAGCGGGACTAGCACAGATACGCAGTATTTT
TRBV10-1	TRBJ2-7	-	-	CASNASQGRGYEQYF	TGCGCCAGCAATGCGTCTCAGGGAAGAGGCTACGAGCAGTACTTC
TRBV6-5	TRBJ2-7	-	-	CASSYSDSSEQCF	TGTGCCAGCAGTTACTCGGATAGTTCCGAGCAGTGCTTC
TRBV28	TRBJ2-5	-	few	CASSLWQGQETQYF	TGTGCCAGCAGTTTGTGGCAGGGGCAAGAGACCCAGTACTTC
TRBV30	TRBJ1-1	-	many	CAWKRVRGRGNTEAFF	TGTGCCTGGAAACGGGTCAGGGGAAGGGGGAACACTGAAGCTTTCTTT
TRBV6-5	TRBJ1-2	-	-	CASSSAVYHGYTF	TGTGCCAGCAGTTCCGCAGTATACCATGGCTACACCTTC
TRBV5-1	TRBJ2-7	-	many	CASSLASRGQLNEQYF	TGCGCCAGCAGCTTGGCATCCAGGGGACAACTTAACGAGCAGTACTTC
TRBV4-2	TRBJ2-3	TRBD2	-	CASSQVEGGRTDMQYF	TGTGCCAGCAGCCAGGTGGAGGGAGGGCGCACAGATATGCAGTATTTT
TRBV19	TRBJ1-2	-	-	CASSRNPQNYGYTF	TGTGCCAGTAGTAGGAATCCGCAGAACTATGGCTACACCTTC
TRBV11-3	TRBJ1-1	-	-	CASSAARTRNTEAFF	TGTGCCAGCAGCGCAGCAAGGACAAGGAACACCGAAGCTTTCTTT
TRBV6-1	TRBJ2-4	TRBD1	-	CASSELGQGKDIQYF	TGTGCCAGTAGCGAACTGGGACAGGGCAAAGACATTCAGTACTTC
TRBV20-1	TRBJ2-3	TRBD1	-	CSAPPGQRIDTQYF	TGCAGTGCTCCTCCGGGACAGCGCATAGATACGCAGTATTTT
TRBV28	TRBJ2-2	TRBD2	-	CASTESGRAYGELFF	TGTGCCAGCACCGAAAGCGGGAGGGCCTACGGGGAGCTGTTTTTT
TRBV4-2	TRBJ2-3	TRBD2	-	CAGQISGSGTDTQYF	TGTGCCGGCCAAATTAGCGGGAGCGGCACGGATACGCAGTATTTT